This TCR beta chain came from a study of OX40 agonist ivuxolimab in advanced cancers. In the study overall: Partial responses were achieved by three patients, of whom one had hepatocellular carcinoma and two had cutaneous melanoma.

CDR1 and CDR2 from the germline V gene are SNHLY and FYNNEI. V lost 8 bases and J 0 bases, leaving 17 bases between the germline ends. This CDR3 is built from 16 residues. Profiled with immunoSEQ multiplex PCR; TCRdb holds only in-frame clones, not every one. The table has 11,000 or so clones, around 80% seen once; the top ten hold 9.2%. About this clone itself: Other DNA sequences of this sample code for an identical CDR3.

The source of this sequence is an adult with an advanced solid tumor such as melanoma, head and neck, liver or kidney cancer. Sequenced material: CD4+ or CD8+ T cells sorted from blood, taken in a trial of the OX40 agonist ivuxolimab. The chain links TRBV2 to TRBJ1-5; D not resolved. The CDR3 bases are TGTGCCAGCTACCCGGGTTGGAAGGATAGCAATCAGCCCCAGCATTTT. The encoded protein is CASYPGWKDSNQPQHF.